This TCR beta chain was profiled in a study of T cell responses to AZD1222 COVID-19 vaccine. TCRdb keeps only in-frame clones here, not all; method: immunoSEQ multiplex PCR. The sample lists some 110,000 clones; around 90% were seen once. The germline CDR1 and CDR2 sequences are SGHRS and YFSETQ. V lost 4 bases to trimming and J lost 2 bases, with 11 bases between them. CDR3 length: 14 residues. This specimen was peripheral blood, taken 28 days after the second AZD1222 dose. This sequence was found in an adult who received the AZD1222 COVID-19 vaccine. The chain employs TRBV5-1 and TRBJ2-3; tentative D call: TRBD1 (5 bases). The CDR3 coding sequence is TGCGCCAGCAGCCTAGGGGCGTTCACAGATACGCAGTATTTT. Its protein product is CASSLGAFTDTQYF.